The source of this T cell receptor (beta chain) is a study of T cells after yellow fever vaccination. Overall study findings and caveats: Most clones from primary vaccination resurfaced after the booster (96% CD4, 88% CD8).

They built TCR cDNA with 5'RACE template switching, a step that put in a universal primer site and UMIs. TCRdb analysed the 5' RACE reads with MiXCR anew, one entry per CDR3 protein. The data show 500,000 to 650,000 distinct CDR3 sequences, with around a sixth seen just once and around a sixth held by the top ten. The length of the CDR3 is 13 residues. The germline gives CDR1 LGHNA, CDR2 YSLEER. V lost 2 bases to trimming and J lost 4 bases, with 8 bases between them. Details on this clonotype: No antigen is known for it.

The V call is TRBV4-3, the J call TRBJ1-1; D is ambiguous. The receptor's source is a man between 18 and 29 years old who received the YFV17D yellow fever vaccine. This material consisted of PBMCs, taken more than 4 days after the first yellow fever vaccination. The CDR3 loop is CASSQFQGTEAFF. DNA for the CDR3: TGCGCCAGCAGCCAATTCCAAGGCACTGAAGCTTTCTTT.